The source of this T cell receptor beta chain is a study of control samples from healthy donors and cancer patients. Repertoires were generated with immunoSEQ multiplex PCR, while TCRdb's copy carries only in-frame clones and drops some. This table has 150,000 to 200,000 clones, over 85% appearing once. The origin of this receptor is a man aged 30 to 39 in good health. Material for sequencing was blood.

This chain's CDR3 is CATSPDGNYEQYF. The CDR3 DNA is TGTGCCACCTCTCCGGACGGGAACTACGAGCAGTACTTC. The chain combines TRBV15 with TRBJ2-7; TRBD2 is a possible D gene (5 bases). The V and J ends lost 8 bases and 3 bases respectively, with 14 bases between them. The germline V gene encodes CDR1 LNHNV and CDR2 YYDKDF (reference sequence). The CDR3 is made up of 13 amino acids. Filled out from reference TRBV15 and TRBJ2-7, the complete variable domain reads DAMVIQNPRYQVTQFGKPVTLSCSQTLNHNVMYWYQQKSSQAPKLLFHYYDKDFNNEADTPDNFQSRRPNTSFCFLDIRSPGLGDTAMYLCATSPDGNYEQYFGPGTRLTVT.